This TCR beta chain was identified during a study of beta chain features in type 1 diabetes. Broader study findings: TCRB CDR3s from Type 1 diabetes patients were moderately but significantly shorter in all four CD4+ subsets. It was among patients, rather than healthy donors, that naive, central memory and Treg TCRB repertoires appeared more similar.

This clone showed up just a few times. Antigen: not known. Trimming cost V 0 bases and J 5 bases, with 13 bases left between them. Germline CDR1 and CDR2: MNHEY and SVGAGI. The CDR3 runs to 15 residues. Isolated RNA was reverse transcribed in full, so expressed TCRB transcripts were sequenced. Clones were read by immunoSEQ multiplex PCR, and TCRdb kept only the in-frame ones, dropping some. In the table there are roughly 350,000 clones, around 10% of which are singletons. The origin of this receptor is a young man with type 1 diabetes. The sequencing input was central memory CD4+ T cells from blood. J is TRBJ2-5 and V is TRBV6-5, with a weak D call TRBD1 (6 bases). The DNA of the CDR3 is TGTGCCAGCAGTTACTCCGGACAGTCCGGGGAGACCCAGTACTTC. Protein sequence: CASSYSGQSGETQYF.